The 11 T cell receptor beta chains reported below all come from one sample, sequenced in a study of a mutant IDH1 vaccine in newly diagnosed glioma. These receptors' targets are unknown. Using immunoSEQ multiplex PCR, the repertoire was profiled, and TCRdb retains in-frame clones only, with some absent. The data show tens of thousands of clones, approximately 78% seen once. As to time point: week 47, end of study. What each vaccine dose contained was 300 ug of mutant IDH1 20-mer peptide, accompanied by topical imiquimod. The material was PBMCs, obtained from a glioma patient whose treatment included an IDH1 peptide vaccine. The origin of the receptors is a man in his forties or fifties with glioma.

This clone was observed once. The chain uses TRBV5-8 and TRBJ1-2, with D hard to call. The V end was cut by 4 bases, the J end by 7 bases, with 17 bases between. The CDR3 has 14 residues. Germline-derived CDR1 and CDR2 are SGHTS and YDEGEE. The CDR3 sequence is CASSIRTGLGGYTF. The CDR3 DNA is TGTGCCAGCAGCATCCGGACCGGCCTTGGTGGCTACACCTTC.

The gene calls are TRBV28 and TRBJ1-2; maybe TRBD1 (5 bases). Trimming shortened V by 11 bases and J by 4 bases, and 8 bases separated the two germline ends. The CDR3 spans 10 residues. Per the germline V gene, CDR1 is MDHEN and CDR2 is SYDVKM. CDR3 protein: CASGGYGYTF. The CDR3 DNA sequence: TGTGCCTCGGGGGGCTATGGCTACACCTTC.

This rearrangement joins TRBV10-3 to TRBJ2-3; 12 bases map to TRBD2. The germline V gene encodes CDR1 ENHRY and CDR2 SYGVKD. The CDR3 runs to 17 residues. Germline trimming cut 3 bases from V and 5 bases from J; bases unmatched to any gene: 9. As DNA, the CDR3 is TGTGCCATCAGTGAACCGGGACTAGCGGGTTCACGAGATACGCAGTATTTT. It translates to CAISEPGLAGSRDTQYF.

This clone appeared once. The rearrangement links TRBV5-8 to TRBJ2-3; 10 bases agree with TRBD2. The V segment lost 2 bases and the J segment 0 bases; nucleotides outside the gene matches: 15. The CDR3 spans 20 residues. Looked up from germline, CDR1 is SGHTS and CDR2 is YDEGEE. The CDR3 protein is CASSFRGLAVAPPSTDTQYF. The CDR3 DNA is TGTGCCAGCAGCTTCCGAGGACTAGCGGTGGCCCCTCCAAGCACAGATACGCAGTATTTT.

V gene TRBV30 combines with J gene TRBJ1-1; 10 nucleotides match TRBD1. The germline CDR1 and CDR2 sequences are GTSNPN and SVGIG (reference sequence). J lost 1 base, V lost 0 bases, and 5 bases had no gene match. The CDR3 extends over 16 amino acids. Written as DNA, the CDR3 is TGTGCCTGGAGTGTTTGGACAGGGGGTTCGAACACTGAAGCTTTCTTT. Its translation is CAWSVWTGGSNTEAFF.

The CDR3 spells CASSPLASRTDTQYF. In DNA form, the CDR3 reads TGTGCCAGCTCACCGTTAGCGTCCCGCACAGATACGCAGTATTTT. The V gene is TRBV18, the J gene TRBJ2-3, with TRBD2 as a possible D gene (5 bases). The V end was cut by 3 bases, the J end by 1 base, with 11 bases between. The CDR3 consists of 15 residues. In germline, CDR1 is KGHSH, CDR2 LQKENI.

The chain links TRBV27 to TRBJ2-1; unclear D gene. V gave up 2 bases and J gave up 3 bases, with 17 bases separating them. Per the germline V gene, CDR1 is MNHEY and CDR2 is SMNVEV (reference sequence). This CDR3 comprises 17 residues. The DNA for the CDR3 is TGTGCCAGCAGTTTACGCAATCCCGGACCGAACTACAATGAGCAGTTCTTC. Amino acids: CASSLRNPGPNYNEQFF.

This clone appeared a few times. The rearrangement joins TRBV13 to TRBJ1-2, with D unresolved. Trimming took 4 bases from V and 7 from J, leaving 10 bases between them. The CDR3 is 12 residues long. Germline V gives CDR1 PRHDT, CDR2 FYEKMQ (reference sequence). CDR3 DNA: TGTGCCAGCAGCTCCGAATTTTCTGGCTACACCTTC. Translating gives CASSSEFSGYTF.

This clone has only one observation. V and J are TRBV7-9 and TRBJ1-2; D might be TRBD1 (5 bases). V lost 1 base and J lost 2, with 5 bases in between. The CDR3 has 13 amino acids. The germline V gene has CDR1 SEHNR and CDR2 FQNEAQ (reference sequence). The CDR3 here is CASSLGQNYGYTF. As DNA, the CDR3 is TGTGCCAGCAGCTTAGGACAGAACTATGGCTACACCTTC.

J is TRBJ1-5 and V is TRBV18; tentatively, D is TRBD1 (5 bases). The V gene's germline CDR1 is KGHSH and CDR2 LQKENI. This CDR3 has 13 residues. V was shortened by 6 bases and J by 10 bases, with 16 bases between the two germline ends. The CDR3 coding sequence is TGTGCCAGCTCTCCGGGACCGACGAGACCCCAGCATTTT. Translated, it gives CASSPGPTRPQHF.

This clone came up a few times. The chain uses TRBV5-1 and TRBJ1-5; TRBD1 is a possible D gene (5 bases). This CDR3 contains 17 residues. Trimming shortened V by 2 bases and J by 1 base, and 16 bases separated the two germline ends. Per the germline V gene, CDR1 is SGHRS and CDR2 is YFSETQ. The CDR3 sequence: CASSLGAGTHSNQPQHF. The CDR3 DNA sequence: TGCGCCAGCAGCTTAGGGGCCGGGACGCACAGCAATCAGCCCCAGCATTTT.